The 14 T cell receptor beta chains below come from one sample, sequenced in a study of blood T cell repertoires in COVID-19. The repertoire was sequenced with immunoSEQ multiplex PCR; TCRdb's copy has only in-frame clones and lacks some. The sample lists roughly 40,000 clones, roughly nine tenths occurring once. Sequencing was performed on peripheral blood. All receptors come from a man in his fifties or sixties with COVID-19, enrolled during active disease.

The CDR3 DNA reads TGTGCCAGCAGCTCGGGACAGAACTATGGCTACACCTTC. As protein: CASSSGQNYGYTF. The rearrangement links TRBV7-9 to TRBJ1-2; 7 positions agree with TRBD1. Germline V CDR1 and CDR2: SEHNR, FQNEAQ (reference sequence). This CDR3 region has 13 residues. The junction had 1 base not matched to a gene; V was cut back by 4 bases and J by 2 bases. The variable domain in full, with the rest retrieved from reference TRBV7-9 and TRBJ1-2, is DTGVSQNPRHKITKRGQNVTFRCDPISEHNRLYWYRQTLGQGPEFLTYFQNEAQLEKSRLLSDRFSAERPKGSFSTLEIQRTEQGDSAMYLCASSSGQNYGYTFGSGTRLTVV.

The chain couples TRBV5-8 to TRBJ1-3, with D perhaps matching TRBD1 (6 bases). CDR3 length: 14 residues. V was pared by 4 bases and J by 0 bases, with 8 bases between. Germline V gives CDR1 SGHTS, CDR2 YDEGEE. The CDR3 sequence is CASSRGFSGNTIYF. CDR3 nucleotide sequence: TGTGCCAGCAGCAGGGGGTTCTCTGGAAACACCATATATTTT. Full variable domain (remainder filled in from reference TRBV5-8 and TRBJ1-3): EAGVTQSPTHLIKTRGQQATLRCSPISGHTSVYWYQQALGLGLQFLLWYDEGEERNRGNFPPRFSGRQFPNYSSELNVNALELEDSALYLCASSRGFSGNTIYFGEGSWLTVV.

V and J are TRBV6-2 or TRBV6-3 and TRBJ2-2; 7 nucleotides align to TRBD2. The CDR3 runs 13 residues. The V and J ends lost 2 bases and 8 bases, in that order; junction bases with no gene match: 2. The germline V gene has CDR1 MNHEY and CDR2 SVGEGT. CDR3 in amino acids: CASSYPAGGELFF. The CDR3 DNA follows: TGTGCCAGCAGTTACCCAGCGGGGGGGGAGCTGTTTTTT.

The chain employs TRBV6-2 or TRBV6-3 and TRBJ2-1, with 12 bases aligning to TRBD2. The CDR3 runs to 15 residues. CDR1 and CDR2 (germline): MNHEY, SVGEGT. The ends lost 6 bases at V and 8 bases at J; junction bases unmatched: 8. As DNA, the CDR3 is TGTGCCAGCAGCCTCGGACTAGCGGGATCACATGAGCAGTTCTTC. Amino acid sequence: CASSLGLAGSHEQFF.

The chain recombines TRBV19 with TRBJ1-5, with D possibly TRBD1 on 5 matching bases. The germline V gene has CDR1 LNHDA and CDR2 SQIVND (reference sequence). Trimming pared 3 bases from V and 0 bases from J, leaving 9 bases between. The CDR3 loop spans 15 amino acids. The CDR3 loop is CASSMGHLSNQPQHF. For the CDR3, the DNA is TGTGCCAGTAGTATGGGGCACCTTAGCAATCAGCCCCAGCATTTT. The whole variable domain, remainder taken from reference TRBV19 and TRBJ1-5, is DGGITQSPKYLFRKEGQNVTLSCEQNLNHDAMYWYRQDPGQGLRLIYYSQIVNDFQKGDIAEGYSVSREKKESFPLTVTSAQKNPTAFYLCASSMGHLSNQPQHFGDGTRLSIL.

This chain joins TRBV20-1 and TRBJ1-6; maybe TRBD1 (6 bases). Trimming removed 3 bases from V and 6 bases from J, with 9 bases in between. This CDR3 has 13 amino acids. The germline gives CDR1 DFQATT, CDR2 SNEGSKA (reference sequence). The CDR3 DNA reads TGCAGTGCTAGTGGCAGGGGTAATTCACCCCTCCACTTT. Amino acids: CSASGRGNSPLHF.

The chain joins TRBV6-2 or TRBV6-3 to TRBJ2-4, with a possible D match to TRBD2 (6 bases). Trimming cost V 6 bases and J 8 bases, with 14 bases left between them. The CDR3 sequence is 13 residues long. Germline CDR1 is MNHEY and CDR2 is SVGEGT. The CDR3 bases are TGTGCCAGCAGCCGTGGAGGGCCTGACATTCAGTACTTC. Encoded protein: CASSRGGPDIQYF.

The chain is built from TRBV18 and TRBJ2-5; D might be TRBD1 (5 bases). This CDR3 comprises 14 residues. In germline, CDR1 is KGHSH, CDR2 LQKENI. Trimming removed 3 bases at V and 5 bases at J, with 13 bases between. Here the CDR3 DNA reads TGTGCCAGCTCACCCACAGGACAAGGGGAGACCCAGTACTTC. This codes for CASSPTGQGETQYF.

This clone was seen only once. The chain couples TRBV15 to TRBJ2-1, with no clear D. Germline V gene data show CDR1 as LNHNV and CDR2 as YYDKDF (reference sequence). Deletions cut 5 bases from V and 7 bases from J, with 18 bases between. This CDR3 is 15 amino acids long. Here the CDR3 DNA reads TGTGCCACCAGCTTAGAAGGAGATGAGGCGAATGAGCAGTTCTTC. This sequence encodes CATSLEGDEANEQFF.

This clone has a single count. The DNA for the CDR3 is TGTGCCAGCAGTTACTCGAGGCCGTCACTTGACAATGAGCAGTTCTTC. This encodes CASSYSRPSLDNEQFF. This rearrangement joins TRBV6-2 or TRBV6-3 to TRBJ2-1; no clear D gene. CDR1 MNHEY and CDR2 SVGEGT come from the germline V gene. V dropped 0 bases and J dropped 5 bases, with 14 bases sitting between them. This CDR3 is 16 amino acids long.

This clone appeared once. V gene TRBV5-1 combines with J gene TRBJ2-5; TRBD1 matches 7 bases. This CDR3 is 14 amino acids long. Per germline, CDR1 SGHRS and CDR2 YFSETQ. V trimming: 4 bases; J trimming: 7 bases; junction bases outside the gene matches: 10. The CDR3 DNA sequence: TGCGCCAGCAGCCTCCCAGGGGGAGAGGGGACCCAGTACTTC. The encoded protein is CASSLPGGEGTQYF.

The V call is TRBV5-1, the J call TRBJ2-2; 11 nucleotides match TRBD2. J was trimmed by 5 bases and V by 1 base; bases with no gene match: 4. The germline CDR1 and CDR2 sequences are SGHRS and YFSETQ. The CDR3 runs 16 residues. CDR3 DNA sequence: TGCGCCAGCAGCTTGACTAGCGGGAGAGTAACCGGGGAGCTGTTTTTT. This encodes CASSLTSGRVTGELFF.

V and J are TRBV2 and TRBJ1-5; 8 bases align to TRBD1. Germline assignment: CDR1 SNHLY and CDR2 FYNNEI. With 5 bases clipped from V and 0 bases from J, the junction kept 9 bases outside the gene matches. This CDR3 is 17 amino acids long. CDR3 nucleotide sequence: TGTGCCAGCAGTCTAGGACAGGGCCGTAATAGCAATCAGCCCCAGCATTTT. This gives the protein CASSLGQGRNSNQPQHF. Drawing the rest from reference TRBV2 and TRBJ1-5, the complete variable domain is EPEVTQTPSHQVTQMGQEVILRCVPISNHLYFYWYRQILGQKVEFLVSFYNNEISEKSEIFDDQFSVERPDGSNFTLKIRSTKLEDSAMYFCASSLGQGRNSNQPQHFGDGTRLSIL.

This chain links TRBV7-2 with TRBJ2-2; D possibly corresponds to TRBD2 (6 bases). CDR1 and CDR2 from the germline V gene are SGHTA and FQGNSA. V was pared by 7 bases and J by 0 bases, with 12 bases between. The CDR3 runs to 15 residues. CDR3 loop: CASNPGLANTGELFF. As DNA, the CDR3 is TGTGCCAGCAATCCGGGACTTGCGAACACCGGGGAGCTGTTTTTT.